This T cell receptor beta chain was sequenced during a study of T cell responses to AZD1222 COVID-19 vaccine. General study points: An increase in Spike-specific TCR breadth and depth was observed after two AZD1222 doses. Donors in the cohort were predominantly white British and more often female, and clonal diversity was possibly underestimated.

Comment on this clone: No antigen is known for it.

Per germline, CDR1 MDHEN and CDR2 SYDVKM. V lost 1 base, J lost 7 bases, and 17 bases lay in between. The CDR3 totals 17 residues. Repertoires were generated with immunoSEQ multiplex PCR, while TCRdb's copy carries only in-frame clones and drops some. The sample carries about 140,000 clones, 90% recorded once. The chain links TRBV28 to TRBJ1-6; possibly TRBD1 for D (6 bases). The sequence came from an adult in good health. The sequencing here drew on peripheral blood, taken on day 0 of AZD1222 vaccination. CDR3 nucleotides: TGTGCCAGCAGTTTATTTGGGGGGCAGGGTGACAATTCACCCCTCCACTTT. This sequence encodes CASSLFGGQGDNSPLHF.